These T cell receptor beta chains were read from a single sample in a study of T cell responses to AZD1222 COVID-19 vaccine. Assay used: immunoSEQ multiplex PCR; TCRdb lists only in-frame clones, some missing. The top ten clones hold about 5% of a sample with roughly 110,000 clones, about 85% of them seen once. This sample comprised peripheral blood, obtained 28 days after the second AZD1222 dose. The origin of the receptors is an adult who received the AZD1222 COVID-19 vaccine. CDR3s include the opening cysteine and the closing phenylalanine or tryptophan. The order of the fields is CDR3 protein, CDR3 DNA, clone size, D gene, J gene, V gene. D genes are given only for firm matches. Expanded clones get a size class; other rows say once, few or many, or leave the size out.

CASSLAGAGGLYNEQFF	TGTGCCAGCAGCTTAGCGGGAGCGGGGGGGCTCTACAATGAGCAGTTCTTC	NA	TRBD2	TRBJ2-1	TRBV7-8
CASSADRGTNTGELFF	TGTGCCAGCAGTGCGGACAGGGGTACGAACACCGGGGAGCTGTTTTTT	NA	TRBD1	TRBJ2-2	TRBV2
CATTPGHNYGYTF	TGTGCCACCACCCCAGGGCACAACTATGGCTACACCTTC	NA	NA	TRBJ1-2	TRBV24-1
CASSLPAGRTYEQYF	TGTGCCAGCAGTTTACCCGCGGGCCGCACCTACGAGCAGTACTTC	NA	NA	TRBJ2-7	TRBV28
CASSLRATLGNSPLHF	TGTGCCAGCAGCTTGCGTGCGACCCTAGGCAATTCACCCCTCCACTTT	NA	NA	TRBJ1-6	TRBV5-6
CASSDRTLGSGYTF	TGTGCCAGCAGTGACCGAACCCTTGGGTCTGGCTACACCTTC	few	NA	TRBJ1-2	TRBV6-1
CASSYSPGGFNSPLHF	TGTGCCAGCAGTTACTCGCCAGGGGGTTTCAATTCACCCCTCCACTTT	NA	TRBD1	TRBJ1-6	TRBV6-5
CASSTPLGTAPYEQYF	TGTGCCAGCAGCACCCCCTTGGGGACGGCTCCTTACGAGCAGTACTTC	once	NA	TRBJ2-7	TRBV11-2
CASSPMGDTEAFF	TGTGCCAGCTCACCAATGGGCGATACTGAAGCTTTCTTT	NA	NA	TRBJ1-1	TRBV18
CASSSRDSTYNEQFF	TGTGCCAGCAGCTCCCGGGACAGCACCTACAATGAGCAGTTCTTC	NA	TRBD1	TRBJ2-1	TRBV7-2
CASRNRGQPQHF	TGTGCCAGCAGAAACAGGGGACAGCCCCAGCATTTT	once	TRBD1	TRBJ1-5	TRBV6-5
CASSVGVGGMGNQPQHF	TGTGCCAGCAGCGTAGGGGTAGGGGGCATGGGAAATCAGCCCCAGCATTTT	NA	TRBD1	TRBJ1-5	TRBV9
CASSLGSGGAYEQYF	TGTGCCAGCAGCTTAGGGTCCGGGGGGGCCTACGAGCAGTACTTC	NA	TRBD2	TRBJ2-7	TRBV11-2
CASRQGEVTNEKLFF	TGTGCCAGCAGACAGGGCGAAGTAACTAATGAAAAACTGTTTTTT	NA	NA	TRBJ1-4	TRBV6-5
CASSPGQGWQETQYF	TGTGCCAGCTCTCCCGGACAGGGCTGGCAAGAGACCCAGTACTTC	NA	TRBD1	TRBJ2-5	TRBV18
CAISATGTGAGYTF	TGTGCCATCAGTGCCACCGGGACAGGGGCCGGCTACACCTTC	NA	TRBD1	TRBJ1-2	TRBV10-3
CASLQGPGNYEQYF	TGCGCCAGCCTACAGGGGCCGGGTAACTACGAGCAGTACTTC	NA	TRBD1	TRBJ2-7	TRBV5-1
CASSTGLNTEAFF	TGTGCCAGCAGTACAGGTTTGAACACTGAAGCTTTCTTT	NA	NA	TRBJ1-1	TRBV6-5
CASSHLGGASSYEQYF	TGCGCCAGCAGCCACCTAGGGGGAGCGAGCTCCTACGAGCAGTACTTC	NA	NA	TRBJ2-7	TRBV5-1
CATTWGTSGNEQFF	TGTGCCACTACGTGGGGGACTAGCGGAAATGAGCAGTTCTTC	NA	TRBD2	TRBJ2-1	TRBV6-5
CASSPGQRIEKLFF	TGTGCCAGCAGCCCGGGACAGAGGATCGAAAAACTGTTTTTT	NA	TRBD1	TRBJ1-4	TRBV27
CASSQPLAGGSNAGTLFF	TGCGCCAGCAGCCAACCTCTAGCGGGGGGCTCTAACGCGGGGACGCTGTTTTTT	NA	TRBD2	TRBJ2-2	TRBV4-1
CASRSSGQGVFRNYEQYF	TGTGCCAGCAGATCCTCGGGACAGGGGGTTTTCCGTAATTACGAGCAGTACTTC	NA	TRBD1	TRBJ2-7	TRBV2
CASSLNGLKGLWDEQYF	TGTGCCAGCAGCTTGAACGGCCTTAAAGGGCTTTGGGACGAGCAGTACTTC	NA	NA	TRBJ2-7	TRBV5-6
CASSPLGQSSGNTIYF	TGTGCCAGTAGCCCTTTGGGACAGTCCTCTGGAAACACCATATATTTT	NA	TRBD1	TRBJ1-3	TRBV19
CAWSVPRYDYGYTF	TGTGCCTGGAGTGTACCCAGGTACGACTATGGCTACACCTTC	NA	NA	TRBJ1-2	TRBV30
CAISDSGPLGFF	TGTGCCATCAGTGATTCCGGACCTCTAGGGTTCTTC	NA	NA	TRBJ2-1	TRBV10-3
CASSPPVSQGDEQFF	TGTGCCAGCAGCCCGCCTGTGAGTCAGGGGGATGAGCAGTTCTTC	NA	TRBD1	TRBJ2-1	TRBV7-8
CASSSYTDTEAFF	TGTGCCAGCAGTTCTTACACAGACACTGAAGCTTTCTTT	once	NA	TRBJ1-1	TRBV12-3/TRBV12-4
CAWNQASGANVLTF	TGTGCCTGGAATCAGGCCTCTGGGGCCAACGTCCTGACTTTC	NA	NA	TRBJ2-6	TRBV30
CASSRDSSGNTIYF	TGTGCCAGCAGCCGGGACTCCTCTGGAAACACCATATATTTT	once	NA	TRBJ1-3	TRBV7-2
CASSLRGEKLFF	TGTGCCAGCAGCTTGAGGGGCGAAAAACTGTTTTTT	few	NA	TRBJ1-4	TRBV7-8
CASSSTSGVADTQYF	TGTGCCAGCAGCTCTACTAGCGGGGTCGCAGATACGCAGTATTTT	NA	TRBD2	TRBJ2-3	TRBV7-8
CASSASGQGGYGYTF	TGTGCCAGCAGCGCCTCGGGACAGGGAGGGTATGGCTACACCTTC	NA	TRBD1	TRBJ1-2	TRBV9
CASSSRQGGQPQHF	TGTGCCAGCAGTTCAAGACAGGGAGGTCAGCCCCAGCATTTT	NA	TRBD1	TRBJ1-5	TRBV6-5
CASSTRDTNTGELFF	TGTGCCAGTAGTACCCGGGACACTAACACCGGGGAGCTGTTTTTT	few	NA	TRBJ2-2	TRBV19
CASSLGRGQRTDTQYF	TGTGCTAGCAGCTTAGGACGGGGACAGCGCACAGATACGCAGTATTTT	few	TRBD1	TRBJ2-3	TRBV7-7
CARPWDGHYGYTF	TGCGCCAGGCCCTGGGACGGTCACTATGGCTACACCTTC	NA	NA	TRBJ1-2	TRBV10-1
CASSLLGAGQPQHF	TGTGCCAGCAGCCTCCTTGGGGCGGGACAGCCCCAGCATTTT	once	NA	TRBJ1-5	TRBV7-2
CASSRDTLMSSYNEQFF	TGTGCCAGCAGCCGGGACACCCTCATGAGCTCCTACAATGAGCAGTTCTTC	few	NA	TRBJ2-1	TRBV28
CASSLALVTAQPQHF	TGTGCCAGCAGCTTAGCGCTCGTGACAGCCCAGCCCCAGCATTTT	NA	NA	TRBJ1-5	TRBV7-2
CASSLEAGDNQPQHF	TGTGCCAGCAGCTTAGAGGCAGGGGATAATCAGCCCCAGCATTTT	NA	NA	TRBJ1-5	TRBV11-2
CASSTGTYGYTF	TGTGCCAGTAGTACCGGGACTTATGGCTACACCTTC	NA	NA	TRBJ1-2	TRBV19
CASSVGLAGATDTQYF	TGTGCCAGCAGCGTAGGGCTAGCGGGGGCCACAGATACGCAGTATTTT	NA	TRBD2	TRBJ2-3	TRBV9
CASSVEHRTNTGELFF	TGTGCCAGCAGCGTAGAGCACAGAACGAACACCGGGGAGCTGTTTTTT	NA	NA	TRBJ2-2	TRBV9
CASSLDTQGRSTDTQYF	TGCGCCAGCAGCTTGGACACTCAGGGGCGTAGCACAGATACGCAGTATTTT	NA	NA	TRBJ2-3	TRBV5-1
CASFRPSGNTIYF	TGTGCCAGCTTCCGTCCCTCTGGAAACACCATATATTTT	NA	NA	TRBJ1-3	TRBV6-5
CAISESTVSGGYTF	TGTGCCATCAGTGAGTCGACCGTCAGCGGTGGCTACACCTTC	NA	NA	TRBJ1-2	TRBV10-3
CASSATGGDNSPLHF	TGTGCCAGCAGCGCTACAGGGGGGGATAATTCACCCCTCCACTTT	few	TRBD1	TRBJ1-6	TRBV9
CASSLSGWGDYEQYF	TGTGCCAGCAGTTTATCTGGTTGGGGGGACTACGAGCAGTACTTC	NA	NA	TRBJ2-7	TRBV27
CASSSAGTGAKPQHF	TGTGCCAGCAGTTCGGCGGGGACAGGGGCTAAGCCCCAGCATTTT	NA	TRBD1	TRBJ1-5	TRBV28
CASSQKKGLAGNEQFF	TGTGCCAGCAGCCAAAAAAAGGGACTAGCGGGAAATGAGCAGTTCTTC	NA	TRBD2	TRBJ2-1	TRBV4-2
CASSHTRGGDDEQYF	TGTGCCAGCAGCCACACTAGAGGGGGGGACGACGAGCAGTACTTC	NA	NA	TRBJ2-7	TRBV3-1/TRBV3-2